A selection of T cell receptor beta chains follows, all from one sample in a study of T cell responses to AZD1222 COVID-19 vaccine. Method: immunoSEQ multiplex PCR; TCRdb's copy keeps in-frame clones and lacks some. The repertoire consists of 150,000 to 250,000 clones, with approximately 93% occurring once and the leading ten covering around 1%. This specimen consisted of peripheral blood, obtained 28 days after the second AZD1222 dose. Source of these receptors: an adult who received the AZD1222 COVID-19 vaccine. Each CDR3 is given with its conserved first and last residue. D genes are given only for firm matches. Some rows mark clone size as missing; the rest say once, few, many or name a class of expanded clone.

CDR3nt,CDR3aa,abundance,j_gene,d_gene,v_gene
TGTGCCAGTAGTACCACAGGGATGAGCAATCAGCCCCAGCATTTT,CASSTTGMSNQPQHF,-,TRBJ1-5,-,TRBV19
TGTGCCAGCAGTCCGAATAGGGGGGGCCGCACAGATACGCAGTATTTT,CASSPNRGGRTDTQYF,-,TRBJ2-3,-,TRBV6-6
TGTGCCTGGAGTTGGGGGGGCCTCACAGATACGCAGTATTTT,CAWSWGGLTDTQYF,-,TRBJ2-3,-,TRBV30
TGTGCCAGCAGTGATCCTAACACGCGCGAGCAGTACTTC,CASSDPNTREQYF,-,TRBJ2-7,-,TRBV7-9
TGTGCCAGCAGCCAAGCGGCAGGGGGGGCGAACACCGGGGAGCTGTTTTTT,CASSQAAGGANTGELFF,-,TRBJ2-2,-,TRBV3-1/TRBV3-2
TGCGCCAGCAGTGTTGGGGTAATAGGAGAAAAACTGTTTTTT,CASSVGVIGEKLFF,-,TRBJ1-4,-,TRBV10-2
TGTGCCAGCAGCTATTATCAAGGGACCAATCAGCCCCAGCATTTT,CASSYYQGTNQPQHF,-,TRBJ1-5,-,TRBV7-2
TGTGCCAGCGTTCTACAGGGAGGTTCCTACGAGCAGTACTTC,CASVLQGGSYEQYF,-,TRBJ2-7,-,TRBV28
TGTGCCAGCTCACCACCCCAGGGGTACGAGCAGTACTTC,CASSPPQGYEQYF,-,TRBJ2-7,-,TRBV18
TGCGCCAGCAGCGGGGACAGTCCCTACGAGCAGTACTTC,CASSGDSPYEQYF,-,TRBJ2-7,TRBD1,TRBV5-1
TGTGCCACCAGTGACCGGACGGGTTTCACAGATACGCAGTATTTT,CATSDRTGFTDTQYF,-,TRBJ2-3,-,TRBV24-1
TGTGCCAGTGAGAGGAGCAGGGAGGACTGGGACACTGAAGCTTTCTTT,CASERSREDWDTEAFF,-,TRBJ1-1,-,TRBV19
TGTGCCAGCAGTTACTCGGGCCAGGCGAACACTGAAGCTTTCTTT,CASSYSGQANTEAFF,-,TRBJ1-1,-,TRBV6-5
TGTGCCAGCAGCTCGACAGGGAGCTCCTACAATGAGCAGTTCTTC,CASSSTGSSYNEQFF,-,TRBJ2-1,TRBD1,TRBV7-7
TGTGCCAGCAGTCCAAGAGCCAGGGGGCGTGAAGCTTTCTTT,CASSPRARGREAFF,-,TRBJ1-1,TRBD1,TRBV28
TGTGCCAGTAGTATTGGTGGGGGCTCTGGGGGAGCTTTCTTT,CASSIGGGSGGAFF,few,TRBJ1-1,-,TRBV19
TGTGCCAGTAGTATCTATCTGTACCAAGAGACCCAGTACTTC,CASSIYLYQETQYF,-,TRBJ2-5,-,TRBV19
TGTGCCAGTAGCGGCGGGGGGGGATACTATGGCTACACCTTC,CASSGGGGYYGYTF,-,TRBJ1-2,-,TRBV19
TGTGCCAGCAGCCAATCCAACAGGGGCCATAGCACAGATACGCAGTATTTT,CASSQSNRGHSTDTQYF,-,TRBJ2-3,TRBD1,TRBV3-1/TRBV3-2
TGTGCCAGCAGCCTAAGGACACTCACCGGGGAGCTGTTTTTT,CASSLRTLTGELFF,few,TRBJ2-2,-,TRBV7-7
TGTGCCAGCAGGGAGGGGTTAGGAAACACCATATATTTT,CASREGLGNTIYF,-,TRBJ1-3,-,TRBV6-5
TGTGCCAGCAGTTACATTGGGACCGGGGAGCTGTTTTTT,CASSYIGTGELFF,-,TRBJ2-2,-,TRBV6-5